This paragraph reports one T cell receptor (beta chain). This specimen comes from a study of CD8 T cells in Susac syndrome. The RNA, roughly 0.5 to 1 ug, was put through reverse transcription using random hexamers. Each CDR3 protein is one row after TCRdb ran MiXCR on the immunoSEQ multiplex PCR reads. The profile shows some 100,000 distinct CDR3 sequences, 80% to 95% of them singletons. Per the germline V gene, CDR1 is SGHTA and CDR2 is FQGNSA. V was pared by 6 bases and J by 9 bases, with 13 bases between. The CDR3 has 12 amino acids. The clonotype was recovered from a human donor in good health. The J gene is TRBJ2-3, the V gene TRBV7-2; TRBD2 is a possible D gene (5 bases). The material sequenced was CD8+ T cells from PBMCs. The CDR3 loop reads CASSPDFTTQYF. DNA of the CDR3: TGTGCCAGCAGTCCGGACTTCACGACGCAGTATTTT.